This is a list of T cell receptor beta chains from one sample in a study of T cells after yellow fever vaccination. Using its own MiXCR run on the 5' RACE reads, TCRdb lists one record per CDR3 protein. The sample has 150,000 or so distinct CDR3 sequences; 7% to 10% are singletons. The sequencing here drew on CD8+ T cells sorted from PBMCs, taken 45 days after the yellow fever booster vaccination. The receptors here all came from a man between 18 and 35 years old who received the YFV17D yellow fever vaccine. Both conserved end residues are part of each CDR3. D genes are given only for firm matches. Clone size, where shown, is once, few, many, or a class for clones that have expanded.

TRBV29-1,few,TRBD1,TRBJ1-6,CSVKDRGQNSPLHF,TGCAGCGTTAAGGACAGGGGGCAAAATTCACCCCTCCACTTT
TRBV7-9,few,.,TRBJ2-5,CASGSVYQETQYF,TGTGCCAGCGGATCGGTGTACCAAGAGACCCAGTACTTC
TRBV9,.,.,TRBJ2-3,CASSVWGRGPDTQYF,TGTGCCAGCAGCGTATGGGGGCGGGGACCAGATACGCAGTATTTT
TRBV10-3,few,.,TRBJ2-5,CAISDALEKETQYF,TGTGCCATCAGTGATGCACTGGAGAAAGAGACCCAGTACTTC
TRBV11-2,few,TRBD1,TRBJ1-6,CASSPSTRQGHNSPLHF,TGTGCCAGCAGCCCGTCCACTAGACAGGGTCATAATTCACCCCTCCACTTT
TRBV6-1,few,.,TRBJ1-1,CASGNRALTEAFF,TGTGCCAGCGGAAACAGGGCGCTCACTGAAGCTTTCTTT
TRBV14,few,.,TRBJ1-1,CASSQDLGLMNTEAFF,TGTGCCAGCAGCCAAGATCTCGGCCTCATGAACACTGAAGCTTTCTTT
TRBV12-3/TRBV12-4,.,.,TRBJ1-5,CASSSTGSMQHF,TGTGCCAGCAGTTCCACAGGTTCAATGCAGCATTTT
TRBV6-5,.,TRBD1,TRBJ1-5,CASSRTGLHNQPQHF,TGTGCCAGCAGTCGGACAGGGCTGCACAATCAGCCCCAGCATTTT
TRBV7-2,.,.,TRBJ2-5,CASRPGHEETQYF,TGTGCCAGCCGCCCGGGACACGAAGAGACCCAGTACTTC
TRBV29-1,.,.,TRBJ2-3,CSAIGVGTPDTQYF,TGCAGCGCCATCGGGGTCGGGACCCCAGATACGCAGTATTTT
TRBV6-5,.,.,TRBJ1-1,CASSYRLNTEAFF,TGTGCCAGCAGTTACCGGTTGAACACTGAAGCTTTCTTT
TRBV20-1,few,TRBD1,TRBJ1-5,CSARDRDRGNQPQHF,TGCAGTGCTAGAGATCGGGACAGAGGTAATCAGCCCCAGCATTTT
TRBV7-2,.,TRBD2,TRBJ2-7,CASSPDSGGSYEQYF,TGTGCCAGCAGCCCAGACAGCGGGGGGTCCTACGAGCAGTACTTC
TRBV9,few,.,TRBJ2-5,CASSGRVHGETQYF,TGTGCCAGCAGCGGACGGGTGCATGGAGAGACCCAGTACTTC
TRBV5-5,few,.,TRBJ2-2,CASSLAKGRATGELFF,TGTGCCAGCAGCTTGGCCAAAGGGCGGGCCACCGGGGAGCTGTTTTTT